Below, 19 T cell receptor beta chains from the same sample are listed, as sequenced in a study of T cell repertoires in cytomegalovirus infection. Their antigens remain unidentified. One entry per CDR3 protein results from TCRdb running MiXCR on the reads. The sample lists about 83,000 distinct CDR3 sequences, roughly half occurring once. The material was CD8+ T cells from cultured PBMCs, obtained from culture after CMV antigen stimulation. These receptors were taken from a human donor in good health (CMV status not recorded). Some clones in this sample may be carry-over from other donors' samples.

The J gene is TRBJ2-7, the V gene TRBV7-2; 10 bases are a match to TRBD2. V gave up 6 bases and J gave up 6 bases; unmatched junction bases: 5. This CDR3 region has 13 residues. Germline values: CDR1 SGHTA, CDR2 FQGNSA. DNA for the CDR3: TGTGCCAGCAGACCGGGACTAGCGAGCGAGCAGTACTTC. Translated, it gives CASRPGLASEQYF.

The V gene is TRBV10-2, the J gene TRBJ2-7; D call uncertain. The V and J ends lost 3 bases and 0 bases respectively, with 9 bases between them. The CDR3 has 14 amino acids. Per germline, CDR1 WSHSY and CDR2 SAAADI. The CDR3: CASSDGQSSYEQYF. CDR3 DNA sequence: TGCGCCAGCAGTGATGGGCAGAGCTCCTACGAGCAGTACTTC.

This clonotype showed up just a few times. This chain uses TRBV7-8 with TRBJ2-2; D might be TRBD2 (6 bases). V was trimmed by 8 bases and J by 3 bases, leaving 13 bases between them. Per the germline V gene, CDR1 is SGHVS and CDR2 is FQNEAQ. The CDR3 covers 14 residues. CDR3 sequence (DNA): TGTGCCAGCCATAGGAGGGGAGACACCGGGGAGCTGTTTTTT. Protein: CASHRRGDTGELFF.

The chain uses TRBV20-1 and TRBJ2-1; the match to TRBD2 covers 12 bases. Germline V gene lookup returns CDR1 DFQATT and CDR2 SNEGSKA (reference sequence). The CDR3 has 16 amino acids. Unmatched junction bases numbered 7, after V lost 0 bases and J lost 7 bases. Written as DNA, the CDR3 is TGCAGTGCTAGAGACGTCCTAGCGGGAGGGCCGAATGAGCAGTTCTTC. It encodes CSARDVLAGGPNEQFF.

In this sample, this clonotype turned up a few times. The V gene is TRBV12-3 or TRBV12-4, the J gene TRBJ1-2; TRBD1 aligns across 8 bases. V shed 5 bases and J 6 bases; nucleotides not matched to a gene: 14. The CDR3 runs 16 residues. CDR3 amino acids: CASSLTGDGIPHGYTF. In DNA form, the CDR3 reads TGTGCCAGCAGTCTGACAGGGGATGGAATACCGCATGGCTACACCTTC.

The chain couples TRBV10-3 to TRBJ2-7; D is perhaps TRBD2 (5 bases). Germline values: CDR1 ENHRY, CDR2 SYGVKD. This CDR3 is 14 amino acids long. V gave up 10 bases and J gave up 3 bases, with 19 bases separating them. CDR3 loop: CATTSILGSYEQYF. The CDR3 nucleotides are TGTGCCACAACTTCGATATTAGGGAGCTACGAGCAGTACTTC.

The DNA of the CDR3 is TGTGCCAGCAGCTCCGGGACAGATTATAGCAATCAGCCCCAGCATTTT. Translated: CASSSGTDYSNQPQHF. The chain links TRBV7-6 to TRBJ1-5, with TRBD1 matching 7 bases. V was pared by 4 bases and J by 0 bases, with 6 bases of the junction left unmatched. Germline CDR1 is SGHVS and CDR2 is FNYEAQ. CDR3 length: 16 residues.

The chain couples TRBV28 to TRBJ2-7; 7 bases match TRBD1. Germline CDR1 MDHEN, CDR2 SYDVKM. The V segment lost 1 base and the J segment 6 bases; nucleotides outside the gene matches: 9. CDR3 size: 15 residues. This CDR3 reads CASSLSQGEGSEQYF. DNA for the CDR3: TGTGCCAGCAGTTTATCTCAGGGGGAAGGAAGCGAGCAGTACTTC.

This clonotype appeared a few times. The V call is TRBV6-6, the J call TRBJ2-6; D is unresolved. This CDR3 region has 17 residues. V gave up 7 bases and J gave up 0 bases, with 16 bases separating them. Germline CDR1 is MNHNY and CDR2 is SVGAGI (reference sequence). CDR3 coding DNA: TGTGCCAGCACCATTACGGCCGACCTCTCTGGGGCCAACGTCCTGACTTTC. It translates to CASTITADLSGANVLTF.

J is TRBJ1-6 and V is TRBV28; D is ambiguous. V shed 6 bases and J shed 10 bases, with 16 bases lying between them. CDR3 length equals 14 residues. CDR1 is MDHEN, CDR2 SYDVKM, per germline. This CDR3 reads CASRVGQIDSPLHF. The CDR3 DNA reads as TGTGCCAGCAGGGTCGGCCAGATCGACTCACCCCTCCACTTT.

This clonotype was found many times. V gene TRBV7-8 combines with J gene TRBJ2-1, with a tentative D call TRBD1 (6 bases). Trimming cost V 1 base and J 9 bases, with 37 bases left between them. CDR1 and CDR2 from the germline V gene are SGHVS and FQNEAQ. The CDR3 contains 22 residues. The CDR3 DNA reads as TGTGCCAGCAGCTTAGTTGCCGCATACAGGGATGTTGTTTCGATGACTGGGGTTGAGCAGTTCTTC. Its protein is CASSLVAAYRDVVSMTGVEQFF. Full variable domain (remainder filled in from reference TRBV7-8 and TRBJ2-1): GAGVSQSPRYKVAKRGQDVALRCDPISGHVSLFWYQQALGQGPEFLTYFQNEAQLDKSGLPSDRFFAERPEGSVSTLKIQRTQQEDSAVYLCASSLVAAYRDVVSMTGVEQFFGPGTRLTVL.

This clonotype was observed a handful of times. CDR3 coding DNA: TGTGCCAGCAGCTTAAGTCTTGTCGGGTCCCAAGAGACCCAGTACTTC. This translates into CASSLSLVGSQETQYF. The genes are TRBV7-3 and TRBJ2-5; D uncertain. Trimming removed 1 base at V and 1 base at J, with 13 bases between. Germline V gene data show CDR1 as SGHTA and CDR2 as FQGTGA. The CDR3 spans 16 residues.

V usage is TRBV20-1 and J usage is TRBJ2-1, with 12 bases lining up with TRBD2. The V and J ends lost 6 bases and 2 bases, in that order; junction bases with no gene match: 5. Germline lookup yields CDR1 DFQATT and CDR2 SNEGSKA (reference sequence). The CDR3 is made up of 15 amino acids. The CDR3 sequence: CSANGLAGPYNEQFF. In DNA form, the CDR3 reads TGCAGTGCAAACGGACTAGCGGGGCCCTACAATGAGCAGTTCTTC.

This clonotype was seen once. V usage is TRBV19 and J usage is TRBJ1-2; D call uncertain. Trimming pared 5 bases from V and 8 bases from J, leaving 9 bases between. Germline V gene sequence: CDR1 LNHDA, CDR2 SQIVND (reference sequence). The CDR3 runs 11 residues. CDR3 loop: CASSVLEGYTF. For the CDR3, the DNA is TGTGCCAGTAGTGTCCTGGAGGGCTACACCTTC.

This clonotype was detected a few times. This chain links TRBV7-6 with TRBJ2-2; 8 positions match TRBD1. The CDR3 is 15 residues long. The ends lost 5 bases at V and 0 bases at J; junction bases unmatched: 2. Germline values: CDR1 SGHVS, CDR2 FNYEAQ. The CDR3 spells CASSRGQANTGELFF. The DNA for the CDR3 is TGTGCCAGCAGCCGGGGACAGGCGAACACCGGGGAGCTGTTTTTT.

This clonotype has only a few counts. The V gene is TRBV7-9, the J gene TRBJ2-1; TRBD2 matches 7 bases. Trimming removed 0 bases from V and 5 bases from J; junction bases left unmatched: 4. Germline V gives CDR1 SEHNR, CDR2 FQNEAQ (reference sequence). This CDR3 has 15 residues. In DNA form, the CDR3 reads TGTGCCAGCAGCTTAGCGCTAGGACTAGACAATGAGCAGTTCTTC. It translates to CASSLALGLDNEQFF.

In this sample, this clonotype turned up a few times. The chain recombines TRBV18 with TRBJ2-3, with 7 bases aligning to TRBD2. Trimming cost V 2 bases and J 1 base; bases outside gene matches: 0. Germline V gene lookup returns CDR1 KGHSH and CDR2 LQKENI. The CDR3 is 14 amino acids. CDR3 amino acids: CASSPGGGTDTQYF. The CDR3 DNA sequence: TGTGCCAGCTCACCAGGGGGGGGCACAGATACGCAGTATTTT.

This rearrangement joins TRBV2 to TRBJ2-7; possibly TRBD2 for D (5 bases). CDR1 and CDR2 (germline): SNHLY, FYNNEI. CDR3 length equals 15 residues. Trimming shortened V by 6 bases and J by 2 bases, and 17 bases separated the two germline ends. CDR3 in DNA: TGTGCCAGCAGCGAGGATGAGGGATTTACCTACGAGCAGTACTTC. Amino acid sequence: CASSEDEGFTYEQYF.

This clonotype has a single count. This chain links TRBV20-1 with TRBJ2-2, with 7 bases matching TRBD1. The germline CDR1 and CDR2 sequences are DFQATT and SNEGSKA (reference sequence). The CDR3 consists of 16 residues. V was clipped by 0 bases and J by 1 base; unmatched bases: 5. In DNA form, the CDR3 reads TGCAGTGCTAGAGATCTGAGACAGGGGAACACCGGGGAGCTGTTTTTT. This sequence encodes CSARDLRQGNTGELFF.